Following are 13 T cell receptor beta chains from one sample sequenced in a study of shared clonotypes between healthy human individuals. The protocol was immunoSEQ multiplex PCR, while the TCRdb copy is restricted to in-frame clones and leaves out a portion. Among some 2,000,000 clones, approximately 96% were seen once, and the ten largest hold around 0.13%. Source material: naive CD4+ T cells sorted from blood. The subset here: CD45RA+ positively selected. The receptors derive from a man in his late teens or twenties in good health.

The rearrangement joins TRBV7-2 to TRBJ2-5, with 9 bases lining up with TRBD2. The CDR3 totals 14 residues. Germline lookup yields CDR1 SGHTA and CDR2 FQGNSA. V shed 6 bases and J 4 bases; nucleotides not matched to a gene: 6. The CDR3 DNA sequence: TGTGCCAGCAGTCCCCCTAGCGGGACAGAGACCCAGTACTTC. Amino acids: CASSPPSGTETQYF.

CDR3: CASSQLRGSGGYNEQFF. The CDR3 coding sequence is TGCGCCAGCAGCCAACTCCGGGGTAGCGGGGGGTACAATGAGCAGTTCTTC. The rearrangement joins TRBV4-1 to TRBJ2-1, with 10 nucleotides matching TRBD2. Per germline, CDR1 MGHRA and CDR2 YSYEKL. This CDR3 is 17 amino acids long. Trimming removed 2 bases from V and 4 bases from J; junction bases left unmatched: 8.

CDR3 loop: CASSSGLMNTEAFF. Written as DNA, the CDR3 is TGTGCCAGCTCTTCGGGACTGATGAACACTGAAGCTTTCTTT. The chain has TRBV18 and TRBJ1-1; D is possibly TRBD1 (5 bases). The V gene lost 6 bases and the J gene lost 0 bases, with 11 bases spanning the gap. The CDR3 has 14 amino acids. Germline V lookup: CDR1 KGHSH, CDR2 LQKENI.

The rearrangement uses TRBV6-5 and TRBJ2-7; 9 bases fit TRBD1. The CDR3 extends over 15 amino acids. The germline CDR1 and CDR2 sequences are MNHEY and SVGAGI. V dropped 2 bases and J dropped 4; count of bases not matched to a gene: 6. CDR3 residues: CASSYIRQGEYEQYF. The CDR3 nucleotides read TGTGCCAGCAGTTACATTCGACAGGGGGAGTACGAGCAGTACTTC.

V is TRBV10-3 and J is TRBJ2-7; D unresolved. This CDR3 spans 12 amino acids. Germline assignment: CDR1 ENHRY and CDR2 SYGVKD. The V gene lost 1 base and the J gene lost 12 bases, with 13 bases spanning the gap. In nucleotides, the CDR3 is TGTGCCATCAGTGAGTTTCCGGGCCCCGGGTACTTC. It encodes CAISEFPGPGYF.

Comments on this clone: Additional DNA sequences in this sample encode the identical CDR3. This chain joins TRBV27 and TRBJ2-7; D call uncertain. This CDR3 is built from 13 residues. Germline V lookup: CDR1 MNHEY, CDR2 SMNVEV (reference sequence). Trimming pared 0 bases from V and 0 bases from J, leaving 3 bases between. This CDR3 is CASSLSASYEQYF. CDR3 in DNA: TGTGCCAGCAGTTTATCGGCCTCCTACGAGCAGTACTTC.

V is TRBV15 and J is TRBJ2-1; D may correspond to TRBD1 or TRBD2 (5 bases each). Germline CDR1 reads LNHNV; CDR2 reads YYDKDF (reference sequence). The CDR3 totals 18 residues. V lost 1 base to trimming and J lost 0 bases, with 16 bases between them. The CDR3 DNA follows: TGTGCCACCAGCAGAGTCCCACTGGGGGTGAGCTCCTACAATGAGCAGTTCTTC. As protein: CATSRVPLGVSSYNEQFF. The variable domain in full, with the rest retrieved from reference TRBV15 and TRBJ2-1, is DAMVIQNPRYQVTQFGKPVTLSCSQTLNHNVMYWYQQKSSQAPKLLFHYYDKDFNNEADTPDNFQSRRPNTSFCFLDIRSPGLGDTAMYLCATSRVPLGVSSYNEQFFGPGTRLTVL.

This CDR3 is CASSNVGLASYEQYF. For the CDR3, the DNA is TGTGCCAGCAGTAATGTGGGACTCGCATCCTACGAGCAGTACTTC. The chain links TRBV6-1 to TRBJ2-7; TRBD2 might be the D (6 bases). Trimming stripped 5 bases from V and 1 base from J, with 15 bases between. The germline V gene has CDR1 MNHNS and CDR2 SASEGT. This CDR3 has 15 amino acids.

V is TRBV18 and J is TRBJ1-1; the match to TRBD1 covers 8 bases. This CDR3 region has 16 residues. CDR1 is KGHSH, CDR2 LQKENI, per germline. The ends lost 3 bases at V and 5 bases at J; junction bases unmatched: 11. The CDR3 nucleotides are TGTGCCAGCTCACCGCTGGGGACAGGAGGGCGAACTGAAGCTTTCTTT. Translation gives CASSPLGTGGRTEAFF.

J is TRBJ2-3 and V is TRBV29-1; a possible D gene is TRBD2 (5 bases). This CDR3 has 16 residues. Germline V lookup: CDR1 SQVTM, CDR2 ANQGSEA. V was trimmed by 3 bases and J by 4 bases, leaving 20 bases between them. CDR3 nucleotide sequence: TGCAGCGTTGACCGGTTTCCCGCCAGTAGCGCAGATACGCAGTATTTT. This codes for CSVDRFPASSADTQYF.

The V gene is TRBV11-2, the J gene TRBJ2-1; 7 nucleotides line up with TRBD1. Germline assignment: CDR1 SGHAT and CDR2 FQNNGV. The CDR3 extends over 14 amino acids. The V and J ends lost 5 bases and 3 bases, in that order; junction bases with no gene match: 4. CDR3 coding DNA: TGTGCCAGCAGCCCAGACAGGGACTACAATGAGCAGTTCTTC. This encodes CASSPDRDYNEQFF.

The chain recombines TRBV30 with TRBJ1-6; D is ambiguous. Germline-derived CDR1 and CDR2 are GTSNPN and SVGIG (reference sequence). V lost 1 base to trimming and J lost 9 bases, with 25 bases between them. The CDR3 runs 18 residues. CDR3 amino acids: CAWSGNPMWPGDPSPLHF. CDR3 bases: TGTGCCTGGAGTGGTAATCCCATGTGGCCAGGAGATCCTTCACCCCTCCACTTT. Looking up the rest from reference TRBV30 and TRBJ1-6 gives the full variable domain: SQTIHQWPATLVQPVGSPLSLECTVEGTSNPNLYWYRQAAGRGLQLLFYSVGIGQISSEVPQNLSASRPQDRQFILSSKKLLLSDSGFYLCAWSGNPMWPGDPSPLHFGNGTRLTVT.

The chain employs TRBV7-9 and TRBJ2-1; D may match TRBD1 or TRBD2 (7 bases each). CDR1 SEHNR and CDR2 FQNEAQ come from the germline V gene (reference sequence). The CDR3 contains 16 residues. Trimming took 6 bases from V and 7 from J, leaving 22 bases between them. The CDR3 DNA follows: TGTGCCAGCAGTCCTAGGGAGGGGGCCTTTAGGAATGAGCAGTTCTTC. Translation: CASSPREGAFRNEQFF.